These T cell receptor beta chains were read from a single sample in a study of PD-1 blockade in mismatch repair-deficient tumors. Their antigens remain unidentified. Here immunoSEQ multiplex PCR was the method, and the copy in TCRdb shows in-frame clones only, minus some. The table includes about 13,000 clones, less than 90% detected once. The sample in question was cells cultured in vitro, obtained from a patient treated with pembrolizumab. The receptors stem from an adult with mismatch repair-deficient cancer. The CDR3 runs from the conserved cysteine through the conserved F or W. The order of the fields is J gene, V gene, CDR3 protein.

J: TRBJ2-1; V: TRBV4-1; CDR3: CASSQEGGLAGGLSYNEQFF
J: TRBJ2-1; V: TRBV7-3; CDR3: CASSLMGGEQFF
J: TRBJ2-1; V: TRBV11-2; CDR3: CASSLVLAGYNEQFF
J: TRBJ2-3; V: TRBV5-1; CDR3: CASSLGLAGTSTDTQYF
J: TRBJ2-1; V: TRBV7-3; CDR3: CASSSGTYYGVEQFF
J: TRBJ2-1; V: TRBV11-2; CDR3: CASSYRQGEQFF
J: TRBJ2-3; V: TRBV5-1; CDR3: CASSLGTSTDTQYF
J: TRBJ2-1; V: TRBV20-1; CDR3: CSVRSERGQFF
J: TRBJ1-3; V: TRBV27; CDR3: CASSLSGGSGNTIYF
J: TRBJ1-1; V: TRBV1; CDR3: CTSSRWRGTEAFF
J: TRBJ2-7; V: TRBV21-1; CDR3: CASSSRTGKEQYF
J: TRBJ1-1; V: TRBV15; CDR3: CATSREMVTEAFF
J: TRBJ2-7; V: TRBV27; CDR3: CASQSGREGSEQYF
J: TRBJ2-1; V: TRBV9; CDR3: CASSGGLGGSYNEQFF
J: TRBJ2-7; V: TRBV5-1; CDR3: CASSSGTGTGGEQYF
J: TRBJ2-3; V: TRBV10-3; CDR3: CAISEGTSGLTDTQYF
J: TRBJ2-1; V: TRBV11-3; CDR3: CASSFEGTWGNEQFF
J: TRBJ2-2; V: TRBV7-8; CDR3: CASSLRRGGGELFF
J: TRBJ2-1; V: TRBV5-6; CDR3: CASSFRGLAGVEQFF
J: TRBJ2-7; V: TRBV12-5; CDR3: CASGLQQGYEQYF
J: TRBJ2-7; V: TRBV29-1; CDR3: CSVDTGAHEQYF
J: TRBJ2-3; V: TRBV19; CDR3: CASSIDRAGGLDTQYF
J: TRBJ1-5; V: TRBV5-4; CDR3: CASSLGGPDSNQPQHF
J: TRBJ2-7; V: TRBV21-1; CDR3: CARSNAIRASSYEQYF
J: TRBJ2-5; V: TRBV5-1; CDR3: CASSAAVQETQYF
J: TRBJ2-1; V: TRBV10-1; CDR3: CASSEMGIYNEQFF
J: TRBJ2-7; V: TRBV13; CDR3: CASSSQPTRQGYEQYF
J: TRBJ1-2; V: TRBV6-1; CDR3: CASYTPGTGYTF
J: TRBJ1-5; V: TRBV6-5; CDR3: CASSSKGTGGNQPQHF
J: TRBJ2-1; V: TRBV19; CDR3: CASSRTSGRWGEQFF
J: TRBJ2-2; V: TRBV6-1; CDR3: CASRRMTGSTGELFF
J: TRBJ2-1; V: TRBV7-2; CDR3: CASSASSGLYNEQFF
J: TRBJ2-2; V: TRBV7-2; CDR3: CASSSQGTGELFF
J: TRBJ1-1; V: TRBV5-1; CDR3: CASSQTQGAIEAFF
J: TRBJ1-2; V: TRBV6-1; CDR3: CASNPGAGYTF
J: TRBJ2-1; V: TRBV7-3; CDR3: CASSPPQAGADNEQFF
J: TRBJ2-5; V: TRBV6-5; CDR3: CASSWQDQETQYF
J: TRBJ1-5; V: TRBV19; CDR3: CASSILDRGWQPQHF
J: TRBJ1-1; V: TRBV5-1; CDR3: CASSPGTVNTEAFF
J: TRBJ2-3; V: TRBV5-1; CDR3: CASSLAIGGEIGTDTQYF
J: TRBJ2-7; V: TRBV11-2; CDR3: CASRRTSGRFHEQYF
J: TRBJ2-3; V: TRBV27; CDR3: CASSFNGLLDTQYF
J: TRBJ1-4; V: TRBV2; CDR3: CAGKRGSEKLFF
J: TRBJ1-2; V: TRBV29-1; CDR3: CSVDPGTANYGYTF